A selection of T cell receptor beta chains follows, all from one sample in a study of radiation and T cells in renal cell carcinoma. The method was immunoSEQ multiplex PCR; TCRdb's version includes in-frame clones alone and lacks a portion of them. There are approximately 150,000 clones in the sample; about 87% occur only once, and over 3.5% lies in the top ten. The sequencing used blood, collected from a patient whose treatment included radiotherapy and nephrectomy. These receptor sequences come from a woman between 65 and 79 years old with renal cell carcinoma. CDR3s include the opening cysteine and the closing phenylalanine or tryptophan. The D gene is left open where the match is weak. A clone size is listed for some rows: how often the clone was seen (once, few, many), or a class if it is expanded.

j_gene,abundance,v_gene,d_gene,CDR3nt,CDR3aa
TRBJ2-5,once,TRBV25-1,-,TGTGCCAGCAGTGGGGGAGAGACCCAGTACTTC,CASSGGETQYF
TRBJ2-2,-,TRBV9,-,TGTGCCAGCAGCGTAGAAGGGACATCGAACACCGGGGAGCTGTTTTTT,CASSVEGTSNTGELFF
TRBJ1-1,-,TRBV29-1,-,TGCAGCGTTGAAGATGGGGCAGGTTCTGTGGGTCTGAACACTGAAGCTTTCTTT,CSVEDGAGSVGLNTEAFF
TRBJ2-7,-,TRBV9,-,TGTGCCAGCAGCACCATAGGAGGGGGCTACGAGCAGTACTTC,CASSTIGGGYEQYF
TRBJ1-2,-,TRBV5-4,-,TGTGCCAGCAGCTTGAAGGGGGGACCCTATGGCTACACCTTC,CASSLKGGPYGYTF
TRBJ2-2,-,TRBV5-1,TRBD2,TGCGCCAGCAGCGGTGGGGGTTTAGCGGGGACGAACACCGGGGAGCTGTTTTTT,CASSGGGLAGTNTGELFF
TRBJ1-2,-,TRBV6-1,TRBD1,TGTGCCAGCACCCTGGACAGGGGTTTATATGGCTACACCTTC,CASTLDRGLYGYTF
TRBJ1-1,-,TRBV29-1,TRBD1,TGCAGCGTTGGGACAGGGGGCGCAGGCACTGAAGCTTTCTTT,CSVGTGGAGTEAFF
TRBJ2-7,once,TRBV28,TRBD2,TGTGCCACACGAGGTAGATGGGGGGGGTCCTACGAGCAGTACTTC,CATRGRWGGSYEQYF
TRBJ1-2,-,TRBV6-6,TRBD1,TGTGCCAGCAGTTTCCCAGGGGGCGACTATGGCTACACCTTC,CASSFPGGDYGYTF
TRBJ2-7,-,TRBV5-1,-,TGCGCCAGCAGCTTGGTGGGTGTTAATAGCGGCTACGAGCAGTACTTC,CASSLVGVNSGYEQYF
TRBJ1-2,-,TRBV10-1,TRBD1,TGCGCCAGCAGAAAGCTCCGGGACAGGGATGGCTACACCTTC,CASRKLRDRDGYTF
TRBJ1-2,-,TRBV27,-,TGTGCCAGCAGACGACCAGATTTTAACTATGGCTACACCTTC,CASRRPDFNYGYTF
TRBJ2-1,-,TRBV4-1,-,TGCGCCAGCAGCCAAGAAGGCGCCTACAATGAGCAGTTCTTC,CASSQEGAYNEQFF
TRBJ2-7,-,TRBV6-6,TRBD1,TGTGCCAGCAGTTACGGGACAGGGGGCTCCGAGCAGTACTTC,CASSYGTGGSEQYF
TRBJ1-1,few,TRBV19,TRBD1,TGTGCCAGTAGTGGGGACAGGAACACTGAAGCTTTCTTT,CASSGDRNTEAFF
TRBJ2-1,-,TRBV4-1,-,TGCGCCAGCAGCCAAGATTTGGGTCGTTACAATGAGCAGTTCTTC,CASSQDLGRYNEQFF
TRBJ2-3,-,TRBV19,TRBD2,TGTGCCAGTAGTATAGTCGGGGGAGGGACAGATACGCAGTATTTT,CASSIVGGGTDTQYF
TRBJ2-5,-,TRBV4-2,TRBD1,TGTGCCAGCAGCCAAGAGAAGGGACAGGGGTCAGAGACCCAGTACTTC,CASSQEKGQGSETQYF
TRBJ1-1,-,TRBV6-6,-,TGTGCCAGCAGTCCCGGGACGTATAGGAGGAACACTGAAGCTTTCTTT,CASSPGTYRRNTEAFF
TRBJ1-2,-,TRBV15,-,TGTGCCACCAGCAGTGAGGGGGGGGCGCATTTTGGCTACACCTTC,CATSSEGGAHFGYTF
TRBJ1-1,-,TRBV28,TRBD1,TGTGCCAGCAACCTACAGGGGATCACTGAAGCTTTCTTT,CASNLQGITEAFF
TRBJ2-7,-,TRBV7-3,TRBD1,TGTGCCAGCAGCCCCGACAGGGGGCCCTACGAGCAGTACTTC,CASSPDRGPYEQYF
TRBJ2-7,-,TRBV6-1,-,TGTGCCAGCAGTGAACTCGCGAAACAGTACTTC,CASSELAKQYF
TRBJ1-5,-,TRBV6-5,-,TGTGCCAGCAGTTACTCGAGAGGGAATCAGCCCCAGCATTTT,CASSYSRGNQPQHF
TRBJ1-5,-,TRBV19,-,TGTGCCAGTAGGCCCGGACCCGGCAATCAGCCCCAGCATTTT,CASRPGPGNQPQHF
TRBJ1-1,-,TRBV30,-,TGTGCCTGGGGGAGCGTCAAAGCTTTCTTT,CAWGSVKAFF
TRBJ2-7,-,TRBV11-2,TRBD2,TGTGCCAGCAGTTCTAGCGGCTACGAGCAGTACTTC,CASSSSGYEQYF
TRBJ2-7,once,TRBV28,TRBD1,TGTGCCAGCACCCGGGACAGGGTCTACGAGCAGTACTTC,CASTRDRVYEQYF
TRBJ2-5,-,TRBV10-3,TRBD1,TGTGCCATCACCGAAACTAGGACAGGGAGAGAGACCCAGTACTTC,CAITETRTGRETQYF
TRBJ1-3,-,TRBV5-1,-,TGCGCCAGCAGCTTTGGCAACTCTCCCGGAAACACCATATATTTT,CASSFGNSPGNTIYF
TRBJ2-1,-,TRBV5-1,-,TGCGCCAGCAGCTTGCCTTTCAATGAGCAGTTCTTC,CASSLPFNEQFF
TRBJ1-4,-,TRBV4-3,TRBD1,TGCGCCAGCAGCCAAGGACAGGGGGCGTGGGTGGAACTGTTTTTT,CASSQGQGAWVELFF
TRBJ1-2,-,TRBV6-1,-,TGTGCCAGCAGTGCCAGGGTAGGTGGCTACACCTTC,CASSARVGGYTF
TRBJ1-2,-,TRBV4-2,-,TGTGCCAGCAGCCAAGCGGACAGAACTAACTATGGCTACACCTTC,CASSQADRTNYGYTF
TRBJ1-6,-,TRBV7-2,TRBD1,TGTGCCAGCAGCCTATTGGACAGGAGTTCACCCCTCCACTTT,CASSLLDRSSPLHF
TRBJ1-5,-,TRBV5-5,-,TGTGCCAGCAGCCAACAGGGAGGCAGCAATCAGCCCCAGCATTTT,CASSQQGGSNQPQHF
TRBJ2-2,-,TRBV18,-,TGTGCCAGCTCACCCATGCGTGGAGGGACCGGGGAGCTGTTTTTT,CASSPMRGGTGELFF
TRBJ1-2,-,TRBV6-5,-,TGTGCCAGCAGTTCCTTGGACAGTTATGGCTACACCTTC,CASSSLDSYGYTF
TRBJ1-3,-,TRBV7-6,-,TGTGCCAGCAGCTTAGGGACAGACACTTCTGGAAACACCATATATTTT,CASSLGTDTSGNTIYF
TRBJ1-2,-,TRBV4-3,-,TGCGCCAGCAGCCAAGATACACAGCTCTATGGCTACACCTTC,CASSQDTQLYGYTF
TRBJ2-5,once,TRBV28,-,TGTGCCAGCAGTTTATCCAGGGACGGGACCCAGTACTTC,CASSLSRDGTQYF
TRBJ2-5,-,TRBV6-1,-,TGTGCCAGCAGTGAAAATAATAGACTCCGCAGAGCGGCCCAGTACTTC,CASSENNRLRRAAQYF
TRBJ2-3,-,TRBV10-3,-,TGTGCCATCAAGGGCACAGATACGCAGTATTTT,CAIKGTDTQYF
TRBJ2-7,-,TRBV27,-,TGTGCCAGCACCCAAGGGTACGAGCAGTACTTC,CASTQGYEQYF
TRBJ2-7,once,TRBV19,TRBD1,TGTGCCAGTAGGCCAGGGACAGGGTACGAGCAGTACTTC,CASRPGTGYEQYF
TRBJ1-4,-,TRBV27,TRBD1,TGTGCCAGCAGTTACAGGGGTGAAAAACTGTTTTTT,CASSYRGEKLFF
TRBJ1-1,-,TRBV10-3,-,TGTGCCATCAGTGAGTCCCTGACGAACACTGAAGCTTTCTTT,CAISESLTNTEAFF
TRBJ1-1,-,TRBV7-9,-,TGTGCCAGCAGCTTAGGGACTGCCAACACTGAAGCTTTCTTT,CASSLGTANTEAFF
TRBJ1-4,-,TRBV27,-,TGTGCCAGCAGTTCCCAGGGGTTGGGGGAAAAACTGTTTTTT,CASSSQGLGEKLFF
TRBJ1-3,-,TRBV14,-,TGTGCCAGCAGCCAAATAGCGTCCTTCTCTGGAAACACCATATATTTT,CASSQIASFSGNTIYF